Below are 13 T cell receptor beta chains sequenced from a single sample in a study of shared clonotypes between healthy human individuals. Only in-frame clones appear in the TCRdb table, and some are missing; sequencing was by immunoSEQ multiplex PCR. This sample has a few million clones, with 90% to 95% found just once. Sequenced input: naive CD4+ T cells from PBMCs. The subset was: CD45RA+ positively selected. The receptors were sampled from a man between 18 and 29 years old in good health. Some clones in this sample may be carry-over from other donors' samples.

The chain joins TRBV5-1 to TRBJ1-1; the match to TRBD1 covers 7 bases. V lost 6 bases to trimming and J lost 3 bases; unmatched junction nucleotides: 8. The CDR3 has 14 amino acids. The V gene's germline CDR1 is SGHRS and CDR2 YFSETQ. CDR3 loop: CASTLLTGDTEAFF. CDR3 sequence (DNA): TGCGCCAGCACCCTCTTAACAGGGGACACTGAAGCTTTCTTT.

To note about this clone: The same CDR3 arises from other DNA sequences in this sample as well. The chain joins TRBV11-3 to TRBJ2-2, with TRBD2 matching 7 bases. CDR1 is SGHNT, CDR2 YENEEA, per germline. V lost 5 bases to trimming and J lost 2 bases; unmatched junction nucleotides: 2. The length of the CDR3 is 14 residues. In nucleotides, the CDR3 is TGTGCCAGCAGCACGGGACTAAACACCGGGGAGCTGTTTTTT. It specifies CASSTGLNTGELFF.

The chain uses TRBV11-2 and TRBJ2-3; TRBD2 is a possible D gene (6 bases). Germline V lookup: CDR1 SGHAT, CDR2 FQNNGV. V lost 2 bases and J 3 bases, leaving 12 bases between the germline ends. CDR3 length equals 15 residues. The CDR3 DNA reads TGTGCCAGCAGCTTAAATGTGGGAGGTACAGATACGCAGTATTTT. Translation gives CASSLNVGGTDTQYF. The full variable domain, with the rest looked up from reference TRBV11-2 and TRBJ2-3, is EAGVAQSPRYKIIEKRQSVAFWCNPISGHATLYWYQQILGQGPKLLIQFQNNGVVDDSQLPKDRFSAERLKGVDSTLKIQPAKLEDSAVYLCASSLNVGGTDTQYFGPGTRLTVL.

The chain employs TRBV9 and TRBJ2-3; D may be TRBD2 (6 bases). This CDR3 has 14 amino acids. CDR1 is SGDLS, CDR2 YYNGEE, per germline. V was trimmed by 4 bases and J by 7 bases, leaving 16 bases between them. This CDR3 reads CASSPRDLANTQYF. CDR3 in DNA: TGTGCCAGCAGCCCAAGGGACTTAGCAAATACGCAGTATTTT.

This clone was found once. Other DNA sequences in the same sample also yield this CDR3. The J gene is TRBJ2-3, the V gene TRBV28; 7 bases are a match to TRBD2. Germline loops: CDR1 MDHEN, CDR2 SYDVKM. The CDR3 covers 15 residues. V trimming: 4 bases; J trimming: 0 bases; junction bases outside the gene matches: 4. Here the CDR3 DNA reads TGTGCCAGCAGTTCCCTAGCGGAGAGCACAGATACGCAGTATTTT. Protein: CASSSLAESTDTQYF.

The chain links TRBV10-3 to TRBJ1-5; possibly TRBD1 for D (5 bases). This CDR3 region has 15 residues. V was shortened by 3 bases and J by 5 bases, with 14 bases between the two germline ends. CDR1 and CDR2 from the germline V gene are ENHRY and SYGVKD. CDR3 DNA sequence: TGTGCCATCAGTGAATTCTTGGGGGGGGATCAGCCCCAGCATTTT. The encoded protein is CAISEFLGGDQPQHF.

This clone was found once. The chain couples TRBV7-3 to TRBJ1-2; TRBD1 aligns across 12 bases. This CDR3 has 15 residues. V dropped 0 bases and J dropped 8; count of bases not matched to a gene: 4. Germline lookup yields CDR1 SGHTA and CDR2 FQGTGA. DNA of the CDR3: TGTGCCAGCAGCTTAACGGGACAGGGGGCTGGCGGCTACACCTTC. Amino acid sequence: CASSLTGQGAGGYTF.

This clone was counted once. The chain recombines TRBV7-2 with TRBJ2-5, with D perhaps TRBD1 (5 bases). Per germline, CDR1 SGHTA and CDR2 FQGNSA. CDR3 length: 15 residues. The germline V and J ends were trimmed by 5 bases and 7 bases, with 20 bases remaining between them. The CDR3 nucleotides read TGTGCCAGCAGCCCGGGCAGGGCAGGATGGGTGACCCAGTACTTC. Its protein product is CASSPGRAGWVTQYF. Filled out from reference TRBV7-2 and TRBJ2-5, the complete variable domain reads GAGVSQSPSNKVTEKGKDVELRCDPISGHTALYWYRQSLGQGLEFLIYFQGNSAPDKSGLPSDRFSAERTGGSVSTLTIQRTQQEDSAVYLCASSPGRAGWVTQYFGPGTRLLVL.

The rearrangement joins TRBV5-1 to TRBJ2-7; D is undetermined. Germline values: CDR1 SGHRS, CDR2 YFSETQ. The CDR3 runs 18 residues. Between the trimmed V and J ends, which lost 2 bases and 1 base, there was a span of 22 bases. CDR3 in amino acids: CASSLVGVRTAASYEQYF. CDR3 DNA: TGCGCCAGCAGCTTAGTGGGCGTTCGAACAGCCGCGTCCTACGAGCAGTACTTC.

J is TRBJ2-5 and V is TRBV25-1; no definite D call. V was pared by 3 bases and J by 5 bases, with 13 bases between. Germline CDR1 reads MGHDK; CDR2 reads SYGVNS. The CDR3 has 14 amino acids. CDR3 coding DNA: TGTGCCAGCAGTGACCGCCTCGCCACGGAGACCCAGTACTTC. This codes for CASSDRLATETQYF.

Comments on this clone: This specimen includes other DNA sequences encoding the same CDR3. The V call is TRBV28, the J call TRBJ1-4; D possibly corresponds to TRBD1 (6 bases). Looked up from germline, CDR1 is MDHEN and CDR2 is SYDVKM. This CDR3 region has 14 residues. The V and J ends lost 6 bases and 3 bases respectively, with 11 bases between them. This CDR3 reads CASREGGANEKLFF. CDR3 nucleotides: TGTGCCAGCAGAGAAGGGGGGGCTAATGAAAAACTGTTTTTT.

This clone was detected only once. V and J are TRBV28 and TRBJ1-2, with TRBD1 matching 12 bases. This CDR3 comprises 17 residues. Germline CDR1 MDHEN, CDR2 SYDVKM. Germline trimming cut 6 bases from V and 4 bases from J; bases unmatched to any gene: 12. The CDR3 region has the DNA TGTGCCAGCAGGGCGGGGACAGGGGGCCCTACCTTCTATGGCTACACCTTC. Translation gives CASRAGTGGPTFYGYTF.

V gene TRBV28 combines with J gene TRBJ2-1, with D unresolved. Germline loops: CDR1 MDHEN, CDR2 SYDVKM. Trimming stripped 5 bases from V and 6 bases from J, with 14 bases between. The CDR3 consists of 14 residues. This chain's CDR3 is CASSLVQTRNEQFF. Written as DNA, the CDR3 is TGTGCCAGCAGTCTCGTCCAGACTCGCAATGAGCAGTTCTTC.